These 8 T cell receptor beta chains were all obtained from the same sample, sequenced in a study of regulatory T cells in long-lasting Graves disease. Stated time point: persistent/refractory GD, antithyroid drugs over 5 years with positive TRAb. There was RNA extracted from PBMCs, and the TCR library was made from it. Sequencing libraries for TCR beta were prepared with iRepertoire HTBI primers and Arm-PCR of CDR3 regions. TCRdb itself ran the multiplex PCR reads through MiXCR, one entry per CDR3 protein. The table has some 450,000 distinct CDR3 sequences, 23% seen once; the top ten hold roughly 28%. Sample: peripheral blood mononuclear cells (PBMCs), taken when the disease was refractory, from a patient treated with antithyroid drugs. The receptors shown here come from a female donor with Graves disease.

This clonotype appeared a few times. The J gene is TRBJ1-5, the V gene TRBV5-1; D is unclear. Per the germline V gene, CDR1 is SGHRS and CDR2 is YFSETQ. The V end lost 0 bases, the J end lost 4 bases, and 11 bases lay between the germline ends. This CDR3 has 15 residues. The CDR3 protein is CASSLESGLNQPQHF. DNA for the CDR3: TGCGCCAGCAGCTTGGAGTCAGGTCTGAATCAGCCCCAGCATTTT.

Many counts were recorded for this clonotype. The rearrangement links TRBV28 to TRBJ1-2; 8 bases line up with TRBD1. Germline CDR1 is MDHEN and CDR2 is SYDVKM. CDR3 length: 14 residues. Trimming removed 6 bases from V and 3 bases from J; junction bases left unmatched: 6. The CDR3 nucleotides are TGTGCCAGCAGCCGGGGACAGGACGACTATGGCTACACCTTC. Amino acids: CASSRGQDDYGYTF.

Worth noting for this clonotype: Its ends do not fully match the called genes, so a read error is possible. The rearrangement joins TRBV2 to TRBJ1-1; 8 bases are shared with TRBD1. This CDR3 is 16 amino acids long. In germline, CDR1 is SNHLY, CDR2 FYNNEI. This chain's CDR3 is CASSGPGTGLNTGAFF. DNA for the CDR3: TGTGCCAGCAGTGGTCCCGGGACAGGTTTGAACACTGGAGCTTTCTTT. Variable domain in full (rest from reference TRBV2 and TRBJ1-1): EPEVTQTPSHQVTQMGQEVILRCVPISNHLYFYWYRQILGQKVEFLVSFYNNEISEKSEIFDDQFSVERPDGSNFTLKIRSTKLEDSAMYFCASSGPGTGLNTGAFFGQGTRLTVV.

The V call is TRBV4-2, the J call TRBJ1-1; D is possibly TRBD1 (5 bases). The CDR3 length is 17 residues. Looked up from germline, CDR1 is LGHNA and CDR2 is YNFKEQ. Trimming shortened V by 0 bases and J by 3 bases, and 17 bases separated the two germline ends. CDR3 in DNA: TGTGCCAGCAGCCAAGAAATGGTGGGGCCCCGGCACACTGAAGCTTTCTTT. This encodes CASSQEMVGPRHTEAFF.

This clonotype was found a few times. The chain links TRBV18 to TRBJ2-7; D is perhaps TRBD1 (6 bases). The V end lost 3 bases, the J end lost 4 bases, and 16 bases lay between the germline ends. Looked up from germline, CDR1 is KGHSH and CDR2 is LQKENI. The CDR3 totals 15 residues. The CDR3 bases are TGTGCCAGCTCACCGGAGACAGGAAGGGGTTACGAGCAGTACTTC. Protein product: CASSPETGRGYEQYF.

With respect to this clonotype: A much larger clone is a single base away; this may be a read error. This chain joins TRBV12-3 or TRBV12-4 and TRBJ2-2; 10 bases align to TRBD2. CDR3 size: 15 residues. CDR3 protein: CVSSLAGVPTGELFF. CDR3 bases: TGTGTCAGCAGTCTAGCGGGAGTACCCACCGGGGAGCTGTTTTTT.

This clonotype was observed at least ten times. V and J are TRBV11-2 and TRBJ2-7; the D is unclear. Trimming stripped 2 bases from V and 2 bases from J, with 10 bases between. The CDR3 loop spans 14 amino acids. CDR1 SGHAT and CDR2 FQNNGV come from the germline V gene. The CDR3 loop is CASSLYQVPYEQYF. In DNA, the CDR3 is TGTGCCAGCAGCTTATATCAGGTACCCTACGAGCAGTACTTC.

Notes on this clonotype: A clone one base away is much larger, so this may be a read error. Lacking the conserved final phenylalanine or tryptophan, this CDR3 likely reflects a read error. This rearrangement joins TRBV6-1 to TRBJ1-4; D might be TRBD1 (6 bases). CDR3 size: 14 residues. Germline V gene data show CDR1 as MNHNS and CDR2 as SASEGT. V shed 6 bases and J shed 4 bases, with 12 bases lying between them. This CDR3 is CASRGGQHNEKLFS. The CDR3 DNA follows: TGTGCCAGCAGGGGTGGACAGCATAATGAAAAACTGTTTTCT.